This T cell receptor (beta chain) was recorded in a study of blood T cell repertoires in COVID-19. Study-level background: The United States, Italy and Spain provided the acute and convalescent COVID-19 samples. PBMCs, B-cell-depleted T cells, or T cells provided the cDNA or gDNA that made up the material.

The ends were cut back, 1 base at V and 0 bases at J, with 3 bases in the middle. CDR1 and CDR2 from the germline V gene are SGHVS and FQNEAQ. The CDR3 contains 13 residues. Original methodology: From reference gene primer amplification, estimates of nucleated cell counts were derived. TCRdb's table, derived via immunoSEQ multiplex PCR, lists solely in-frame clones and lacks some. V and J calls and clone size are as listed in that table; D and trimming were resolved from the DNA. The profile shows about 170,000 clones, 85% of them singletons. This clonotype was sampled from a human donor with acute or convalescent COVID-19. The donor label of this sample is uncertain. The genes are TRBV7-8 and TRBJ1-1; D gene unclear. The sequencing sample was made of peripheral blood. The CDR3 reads CASSLVLNTEAFF. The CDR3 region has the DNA TGTGCCAGCAGCTTAGTCTTGAACACTGAAGCTTTCTTT.